These T cell receptor beta chains were read from a single sample in a study of blood T cell repertoires in COVID-19. Profiled with immunoSEQ multiplex PCR; TCRdb holds only in-frame clones, not every one. The sample lists about 98,000 clones; over 70% were seen once. Sequencing was performed on peripheral blood. These receptors were taken from a woman older than 75 with acute or convalescent COVID-19. CDR3s include the opening cysteine and the closing phenylalanine or tryptophan. A D gene is named only where the DNA matches it firmly. Expanded clones are given a class, and other clones once, few, many or no size at all.

V gene,J gene,CDR3 length,clone size,D gene,CDR3 DNA,CDR3 protein
TRBV18,TRBJ1-1,12,.,TRBD1,TGTGCCAGCTCACCAGGGGACAGGGAAGCTTTCTTT,CASSPGDREAFF
TRBV30,TRBJ2-3,15,.,TRBD1,TGTGCCTGGAGGGGGACAGGGGGCGTTACAGATACGCAGTATTTT,CAWRGTGGVTDTQYF
TRBV19,TRBJ2-3,19,.,TRBD2,TGTGCCAGTAGTTTACAACTAGCGGGGGGTCGCTCTAGCACAGATACGCAGTATTTT,CASSLQLAGGRSSTDTQYF
TRBV28,TRBJ1-2,11,once,.,TGTGCCAGCCACTATTTGAATGGCTACACCTTC,CASHYLNGYTF
TRBV28,TRBJ1-6,14,.,.,TGTGCCAGCAGTACCAAATCCCGTCTCTCAGCCCTCCACTTT,CASSTKSRLSALHF
TRBV9,TRBJ1-2,14,.,TRBD1,TGTGCCAGCAGCCCCCGTCGGACAGGGGACGGCTACACCTTC,CASSPRRTGDGYTF
TRBV5-5,TRBJ1-6,15,.,.,TGTGCCAGCAGCTTGGCCTCAGCCTATAATTCACCCCTCCACTTT,CASSLASAYNSPLHF
TRBV5-4,TRBJ2-1,14,.,TRBD2,TGTGCCAGCAGCTTGGGCGGGGGGGCCGTTGAGCAGTTCTTC,CASSLGGGAVEQFF
TRBV30,TRBJ2-2,14,.,TRBD1,TGTGCCTGGATGCCCACAGGGGGCAGGGGGGAGCTGTTTTTT,CAWMPTGGRGELFF
TRBV5-1,TRBJ2-7,17,.,TRBD1,TGCGCCAGCAGTCCATGGGGTTTGGGACAGGGGGCTTACGAGCAGTACTTC,CASSPWGLGQGAYEQYF
TRBV3-1/TRBV3-2,TRBJ2-5,14,.,TRBD2,TGTGCCAGCAGCCAGTCTACTAGCGGAGAGACCCAGTACTTC,CASSQSTSGETQYF
TRBV4-3,TRBJ2-7,15,.,.,TGCGCCAGCAGCCAAGAATGGCGGGGGCACTACGAGCAGTACTTC,CASSQEWRGHYEQYF
TRBV6-5,TRBJ2-3,15,few,.,TGTGCCAGCAGATTAAACAGCCTCAGCACAGATACGCAGTATTTT,CASRLNSLSTDTQYF